Following are 30 T cell receptor beta chains from one sample sequenced in a study of cytomegalovirus exposure and HLA in healthy donors. Using immunoSEQ multiplex PCR, the repertoire was profiled, and TCRdb retains in-frame clones only, with some absent. This table holds about 130,000 clones, 90% to 96% found once. Sequencing was performed on PBMCs. The receptors stem from a man between 18 and 35 years old in good health and CMV-seronegative.

This clone was seen a single time. The genes are TRBV29-1 and TRBJ1-4; 10 nucleotides agree with TRBD1. The CDR3 loop spans 12 amino acids. V lost 7 bases and J lost 8; bases outside the gene matches: 4. The germline V gene has CDR1 SQVTM and CDR2 ANQGSEA. CDR3 DNA: TGCAGCGGGGGACAGGGGAGCGAAAAACTGTTTTTT. Translating it yields CSGGQGSEKLFF.

V gene TRBV27 combines with J gene TRBJ1-3, with a possible D match to TRBD1 (6 bases). The V end lost 5 bases, the J end lost 5 bases, and 13 bases lay between the germline ends. Germline V gene sequence: CDR1 MNHEY, CDR2 SMNVEV (reference sequence). The CDR3 totals 14 residues. The CDR3 bases are TGTGCCAGCAGTCCTCAGGGGAAAAGAAACACCATATATTTT. Protein: CASSPQGKRNTIYF.

The chain couples TRBV4-3 to TRBJ1-2; 9 bases fit TRBD1. The ends lost 4 bases at V and 6 bases at J; junction bases unmatched: 0. Germline V gene lookup returns CDR1 LGHNA and CDR2 YSLEER. The CDR3 has 12 amino acids. The CDR3 coding sequence is TGCGCCAGCAGCCGGACAGGGGATGGCTACACCTTC. It specifies CASSRTGDGYTF.

There are a few counts of this clone. The J gene is TRBJ1-2, the V gene TRBV7-8; 8 bases map to TRBD1. Trimming at V came to 1 base and at J to 6 bases, leaving 1 base not matched to a gene. There are 13 residues in the CDR3. Germline-derived CDR1 and CDR2 are SGHVS and FQNEAQ. The CDR3, as DNA: TGTGCCAGCAGCTTAGGGACAGGGAATGGCTACACCTTC. Its protein product is CASSLGTGNGYTF.

The chain links TRBV7-8 to TRBJ2-5; 16 nucleotides line up with TRBD2. V lost 5 bases and J lost 5; bases outside the gene matches: 11. CDR3 length: 18 residues. CDR1 SGHVS and CDR2 FQNEAQ come from the germline V gene. The CDR3 sequence is CASSPGTSGRASGETQYF. The CDR3 DNA sequence: TGTGCCAGCAGCCCAGGGACTAGCGGGAGGGCCTCTGGGGAGACCCAGTACTTC.

V usage is TRBV11-2 and J usage is TRBJ1-2; D is ambiguous. Germline loops: CDR1 SGHAT, CDR2 FQNNGV. The CDR3 is made up of 14 amino acids. The ends were cut back, 4 bases at V and 8 bases at J, with 17 bases in the middle. CDR3 residues: CASSSPGRVEGYTF. CDR3 bases: TGTGCCAGCAGCTCCCCGGGTCGGGTTGAGGGCTACACCTTC.

This chain joins TRBV11-3 and TRBJ2-5, with 7 nucleotides matching TRBD1. The CDR3 sequence is 14 residues long. J lost 6 bases, V lost 4 bases, and 8 bases had no gene match. Germline lookup yields CDR1 SGHNT and CDR2 YENEEA. The CDR3 loop reads CASSSRTGVKTQYF. The CDR3 region has the DNA TGTGCCAGCAGCTCTCGGACAGGTGTAAAGACCCAGTACTTC.

This chain's CDR3 is CASSLDPGHTEAFF. CDR3 DNA sequence: TGTGCCAGCAGCTTGGACCCTGGGCACACTGAAGCTTTCTTT. The V and J genes are TRBV5-4 and TRBJ1-1, with no clear D. V lost 0 bases, J lost 3 bases, and 9 bases lay in between. The CDR3 loop spans 14 amino acids. CDR1 and CDR2 (germline): SGHNT, YYREEE (reference sequence). Full variable domain (rest looked up from reference TRBV5-4 and TRBJ1-1): ETGVTQSPTHLIKTRGQQVTLRCSSQSGHNTVSWYQQALGQGPQFIFQYYREEENGRGNFPPRFSGLQFPNYSSELNVNALELDDSALYLCASSLDPGHTEAFFGQGTRLTVV.

The CDR3 DNA reads TGTGCCAGCACTCGGCCGGGCGGCGGGGTCTACGAGCAGTACTTC. Translation: CASTRPGGGVYEQYF. This rearrangement joins TRBV7-2 to TRBJ2-7; perhaps TRBD2 as D (6 bases). The CDR3 has 15 residues. The V end was cut by 7 bases, the J end by 3 bases, with 19 bases between. Per germline, CDR1 SGHTA and CDR2 FQGNSA.

The rearrangement links TRBV27 to TRBJ1-2; possible D gene TRBD1, 6 bases. The V end lost 5 bases, the J end lost 7 bases, and 17 bases lay between the germline ends. Germline-derived CDR1 and CDR2 are MNHEY and SMNVEV (reference sequence). CDR3 length: 14 residues. CDR3 sequence reads: CASSPGDGLLGYTF. CDR3 coding DNA: TGTGCCAGCAGTCCAGGGGACGGTCTGCTTGGCTACACCTTC.

This chain connects TRBV5-6 to TRBJ1-1; TRBD1 matches 7 bases. The J segment lost 1 base and the V segment lost 4 bases, leaving 7 bases of the junction unmatched. Germline lookup yields CDR1 SGHDT and CDR2 YYEEEE. CDR3 size: 15 residues. The CDR3 here is CASSGRTGQNTEAFF. CDR3 DNA sequence: TGTGCCAGCAGCGGACGGACAGGACAGAACACTGAAGCTTTCTTT.

The rearrangement joins TRBV7-2 to TRBJ1-4, with a weak D call TRBD1 (6 bases). CDR1 SGHTA and CDR2 FQGNSA come from the germline V gene. The ends were cut back, 1 base at V and 3 bases at J, with 12 bases in the middle. There are 16 residues in the CDR3. DNA for the CDR3: TGTGCCAGCAGCTTAGTAAGTGGACAGCCTAATGAAAAACTGTTTTTT. It codes for CASSLVSGQPNEKLFF. Combining the CDR3 with reference TRBV7-2 and TRBJ1-4 gives the whole variable domain GAGVSQSPSNKVTEKGKDVELRCDPISGHTALYWYRQSLGQGLEFLIYFQGNSAPDKSGLPSDRFSAERTGGSVSTLTIQRTQQEDSAVYLCASSLVSGQPNEKLFFGSGTQLSVL.

This clone appeared once. V is TRBV7-2 and J is TRBJ1-2; a weak D match, TRBD1 (6 bases). The V end lost 5 bases, the J end lost 4 bases, and 20 bases lay between the germline ends. This CDR3 contains 16 residues. CDR1 is SGHTA, CDR2 FQGNSA, per germline. The CDR3 DNA reads as TGTGCCAGCAGCCCGCCGGAACGGTGGGGGCCCTATGGCTACACCTTC. Protein sequence: CASSPPERWGPYGYTF.

This clone was counted a single time. The same CDR3 can be traced to other DNA sequences in this sample. CDR3 protein: CASSVSGSSYNEQFF. Written as DNA, the CDR3 is TGTGCCAGCAGCGTCAGCGGGAGCTCCTACAATGAGCAGTTCTTC. The chain joins TRBV9 to TRBJ2-1, with TRBD2 matching 8 bases. Germline V gene lookup returns CDR1 SGDLS and CDR2 YYNGEE. The CDR3 is made up of 15 amino acids. The V and J ends lost 2 bases and 0 bases, in that order; junction bases with no gene match: 1.

CDR3 DNA: TGTGCCAGTAGTGTACTAGCGGGACCACGGTACGAGCAGTACTTC. Its translation: CASSVLAGPRYEQYF. V usage is TRBV19 and J usage is TRBJ2-7; 10 nucleotides line up with TRBD2. Germline V gene data show CDR1 as LNHDA and CDR2 as SQIVND (reference sequence). J was trimmed by 4 bases and V by 5 bases; bases with no gene match: 8. The CDR3 contains 15 residues.

CDR3 in DNA: TGTGCCACCAGCACCCGGGACAGGGACAATGAGCAGTTCTTC. Translating it yields CATSTRDRDNEQFF. This chain links TRBV15 with TRBJ2-1, with TRBD1 matching over 9 bases. V gave up 4 bases and J gave up 5 bases; unmatched junction bases: 3. The CDR3 is 14 amino acids. The germline CDR1 and CDR2 sequences are LNHNV and YYDKDF (reference sequence).

This chain connects TRBV27 to TRBJ1-1; D unresolved. This CDR3 has 16 amino acids. CDR1 and CDR2 (germline): MNHEY, SMNVEV (reference sequence). The V gene lost 5 bases and the J gene lost 0 bases, with 16 bases spanning the gap. CDR3 residues: CASSQRAPGLNTEAFF. In DNA form, the CDR3 reads TGTGCCAGCAGTCAAAGGGCTCCGGGATTGAACACTGAAGCTTTCTTT.

This rearrangement joins TRBV6-5 to TRBJ1-1; the match to TRBD1 covers 7 bases. CDR1 is MNHEY, CDR2 SVGAGI, per germline. V was pared by 1 base and J by 3 bases, with 5 bases of the junction left unmatched. The CDR3 has 15 residues. The CDR3 region is CASSYYLQGDTEAFF. As DNA, the CDR3 is TGTGCCAGCAGTTACTACCTCCAGGGGGACACTGAAGCTTTCTTT.

The chain joins TRBV5-1 to TRBJ1-1; 9 bases agree with TRBD1. CDR1 and CDR2 from the germline V gene are SGHRS and YFSETQ. There are 13 residues in the CDR3. The J segment lost 8 bases and the V segment lost 2 bases, leaving 4 bases of the junction unmatched. The CDR3 region has the DNA TGCGCCAGCAGCTTCACCGGGACAGGGGAAGCTTTCTTT. Protein: CASSFTGTGEAFF.

The chain couples TRBV5-1 to TRBJ1-1, with D uncertain. V lost 3 bases, J lost 5 bases, and 11 bases lay in between. The length of the CDR3 is 13 residues. Germline lookup yields CDR1 SGHRS and CDR2 YFSETQ. The CDR3 DNA is TGCGCCAGCAGCTATAACAGCCTTACTGAAGCTTTCTTT. This encodes CASSYNSLTEAFF.

V is TRBV9 and J is TRBJ2-7; 8 bases map to TRBD1. The CDR3 runs 14 residues. From germline, CDR1 is SGDLS and CDR2 YYNGEE. The trim removed 3 bases at V and 0 bases at J, leaving 2 bases unmatched. CDR3 in DNA: TGTGCCAGCAGCGAAACAGGGGGCTCCTACGAGCAGTACTTC. This translates into CASSETGGSYEQYF.

This sequence joins TRBV6-5 and TRBJ2-1; the match to TRBD2 covers 12 bases. This CDR3 has 16 residues. The V segment lost 2 bases and the J segment 6 bases; nucleotides outside the gene matches: 5. The germline V gene has CDR1 MNHEY and CDR2 SVGAGI. The CDR3: CASSYVSSGRANEQFF. The CDR3 DNA reads TGTGCCAGCAGTTACGTCTCTAGCGGGAGGGCCAATGAGCAGTTCTTC.

CDR3 DNA sequence: TGCGCCAGCAGCTTTCCAGGGAATAGAAGTACTGAAGCTTTCTTT. Translating it yields CASSFPGNRSTEAFF. The V call is TRBV5-1, the J call TRBJ1-1, with D perhaps TRBD1 (5 bases). CDR3 length equals 15 residues. Deletions cut 2 bases from V and 5 bases from J, with 16 bases between. Germline V lookup: CDR1 SGHRS, CDR2 YFSETQ.

This sequence joins TRBV14 and TRBJ1-1; the D gene is possibly TRBD1 (5 bases). The CDR3 has 13 amino acids. V gave up 1 base and J gave up 6 bases, with 9 bases separating them. Germline-derived CDR1 and CDR2 are SGHDN and FVKESK. CDR3 in DNA: TGTGCCAGCAGCCAAGTCAAAGGGGCTGAAGCTTTCTTT. Protein sequence: CASSQVKGAEAFF.

The chain carries TRBV27 and TRBJ2-7; weak D call: TRBD2 (6 bases). This CDR3 comprises 15 residues. Germline CDR1 MNHEY, CDR2 SMNVEV (reference sequence). Trimming took 5 bases from V and 0 from J, leaving 14 bases between them. This CDR3 reads CASSPAEGHSYEQYF. The CDR3 nucleotides are TGTGCCAGCAGTCCGGCGGAGGGTCACTCCTACGAGCAGTACTTC.

The rearrangement joins TRBV19 to TRBJ2-1; 12 positions match TRBD2. The CDR3 sequence is 14 residues long. Germline V gives CDR1 LNHDA, CDR2 SQIVND (reference sequence). Trimming cost V 5 bases and J 14 bases; bases outside gene matches: 10. This chain's CDR3 is CASSPTSGSAREFF. The DNA of the CDR3 is TGTGCCAGTAGTCCGACTAGCGGGAGCGCCCGGGAGTTCTTC.

The CDR3 coding sequence is TGTGCCAGCAGTTTCGACAGTAGCTATGGCTACACCTTC. It is translated as CASSFDSSYGYTF. This rearrangement joins TRBV27 to TRBJ1-2, with a weak D call TRBD1 (5 bases). The CDR3 is 13 amino acids. CDR1 MNHEY and CDR2 SMNVEV come from the germline V gene (reference sequence). V gave up 3 bases and J gave up 4 bases, with 9 bases separating them.

The chain joins TRBV27 to TRBJ2-5, with a tentative D call TRBD2 (6 bases). CDR3 length equals 15 residues. V was pared by 5 bases and J by 5 bases, with 18 bases between. CDR1 is MNHEY and CDR2 is SMNVEV in the germline V gene (reference sequence). CDR3 amino acids: CASSRIGGRGETQYF. CDR3 nucleotide sequence: TGTGCCAGCAGTAGAATAGGAGGGCGCGGTGAGACCCAGTACTTC.

This chain joins TRBV19 and TRBJ2-3; 9 bases line up with TRBD2. Germline V gene lookup returns CDR1 LNHDA and CDR2 SQIVND (reference sequence). Losses at the gene ends were 7 bases for V and 2 bases for J; bases not matched to a gene: 7. This CDR3 is built from 15 residues. CDR3 sequence (DNA): TGTGCCAGTACCCTGACTAGCGGAGACACAGATACGCAGTATTTT. Translated, it gives CASTLTSGDTDTQYF. The entire variable domain, with the rest obtained from reference TRBV19 and TRBJ2-3, is as follows: DGGITQSPKYLFRKEGQNVTLSCEQNLNHDAMYWYRQDPGQGLRLIYYSQIVNDFQKGDIAEGYSVSREKKESFPLTVTSAQKNPTAFYLCASTLTSGDTDTQYFGPGTRLTVL.

V is TRBV13 and J is TRBJ2-5; 11 nucleotides align to TRBD2. CDR1 and CDR2 from the germline V gene are PRHDT and FYEKMQ (reference sequence). After removal of 4 bases from V and 1 base from J, the junction contained 2 bases not matched to a gene. The CDR3 totals 15 residues. CDR3 DNA: TGTGCCAGCAGCTCTCTAGCGGGAGGCCAAGAGACCCAGTACTTC. Encoded protein: CASSSLAGGQETQYF. Based on the CDR3 plus reference TRBV13 and TRBJ2-5, the full variable domain is AAGVIQSPRHLIKEKRETATLKCYPIPRHDTVYWYQQGPGQDPQFLISFYEKMQSDKGSIPDRFSAQQFSDYHSELNMSSLELGDSALYFCASSSLAGGQETQYFGPGTRLLVL.